The clone carrying this T cell receptor beta chain has just a few counts. Its antigen is unidentified. The data originate from a study of STAT3 mutations in large granular lymphocyte leukemia. General study results and limits: Every T-cell large granular lymphocyte leukemia patient had at least one immunodominant TCR beta clonotype. Clonal expansion was inferred from samples taken at other timepoints.

Clones were read by immunoSEQ multiplex PCR, and TCRdb kept only the in-frame ones, dropping some. The table includes about 5,000 clones, roughly 50% detected once. V dropped 0 bases and J dropped 7; count of bases not matched to a gene: 8. Germline assignment: CDR1 GTSNPN and CDR2 SVGIG (reference sequence). The CDR3 is made up of 14 amino acids. The material sequenced was peripheral blood mononuclear cells. The J gene is TRBJ1-2, the V gene TRBV30; 7 bases align to TRBD1. This sequence originates from a woman in her seventies with T-cell large granular lymphocyte leukemia. Some clones in this sample may be carry-over from other donors' samples. The CDR3 sequence is CAWSVRRGVPGYTF. The CDR3 DNA follows: TGTGCCTGGAGTGTCCGCAGGGGGGTTCCTGGCTACACCTTC.